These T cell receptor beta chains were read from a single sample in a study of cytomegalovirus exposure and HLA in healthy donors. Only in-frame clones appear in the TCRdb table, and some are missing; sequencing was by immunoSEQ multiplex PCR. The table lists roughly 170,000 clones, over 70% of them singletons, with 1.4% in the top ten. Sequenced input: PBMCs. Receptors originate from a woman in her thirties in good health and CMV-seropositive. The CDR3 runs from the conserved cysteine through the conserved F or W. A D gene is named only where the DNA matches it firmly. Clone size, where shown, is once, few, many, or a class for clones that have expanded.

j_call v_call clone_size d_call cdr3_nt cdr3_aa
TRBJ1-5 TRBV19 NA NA TGTGCCAGTAGTAGACAGTCCAATCAGCCCCAGCATTTT CASSRQSNQPQHF
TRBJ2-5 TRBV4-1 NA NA TGCGCCAGCAGCCTTGGAGTAAAAGGAGAGACCCAGTACTTC CASSLGVKGETQYF
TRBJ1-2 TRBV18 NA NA TGTGCCAGCTCACCCGCGGCAGCTACTATCAGCTATGGCTACACCTTC CASSPAAATISYGYTF
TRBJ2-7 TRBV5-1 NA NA TGCGCCAGCAGCAGGGACGGGGGCTACGAGCAGTACTTC CASSRDGGYEQYF
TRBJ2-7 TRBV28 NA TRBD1 TGTGCCAGCACCCGACAGGGACAGGGGCCCTACGAGCAGTACTTC CASTRQGQGPYEQYF
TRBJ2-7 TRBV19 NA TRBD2 TGTGCCAGTAGTTCTCTCCCAGCGGGAGATCGGGAGCAGTACTTC CASSSLPAGDREQYF
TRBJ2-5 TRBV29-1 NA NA TGCAGCGCCCACAGGGTTGTGACAGAGACCCAGTACTTC CSAHRVVTETQYF
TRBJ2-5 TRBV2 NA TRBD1 TGTGCCAGCAGGACAGGGAAGTTTGAGACCCAGTACTTC CASRTGKFETQYF
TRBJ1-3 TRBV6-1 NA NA TGTGCCAGCAGTGAAGGAGTAGGAAACACCATATATTTT CASSEGVGNTIYF
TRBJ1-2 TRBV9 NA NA TGTGCCAGCAGCGCTAACAGCGGCTATTATGGCTACACCTTC CASSANSGYYGYTF
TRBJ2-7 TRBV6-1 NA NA TGTGCCAGCAGTGAACGACTCCTAAGCTCCTACGAGCAGTACTTC CASSERLLSSYEQYF
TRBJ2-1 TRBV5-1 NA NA TGCGCCAGCAGCTTGGGGCAGGGATCCTACAATGAGCAGTTCTTC CASSLGQGSYNEQFF
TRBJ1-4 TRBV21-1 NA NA TGTGCCAGCAGCACACAGGGGACTAATGAAAAACTGTTTTTT CASSTQGTNEKLFF
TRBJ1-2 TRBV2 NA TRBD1 TGTGCCAGCAGAGGGGACAGGGGAAATGGCTACACCTTC CASRGDRGNGYTF
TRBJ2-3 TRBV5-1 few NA TGCGCCAGCAGCTCTACAGGGCCTAGCACAGATACGCAGTATTTT CASSSTGPSTDTQYF
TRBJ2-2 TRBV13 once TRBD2 TGTGCCAGCAGCTTAGTGCAGCAACTAGCGCGGTCCGGGGAGCTGTTTTTT CASSLVQQLARSGELFF
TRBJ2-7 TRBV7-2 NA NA TGTGCCAGCAGCTTGGGCGGGCAGAGGGTCTCCTACGAGCAGTACTTC CASSLGGQRVSYEQYF
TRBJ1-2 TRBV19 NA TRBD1 TGTGCCAGTATCCCCACGACAGGGATCGGTGTCTATGGCTACACCTTC CASIPTTGIGVYGYTF
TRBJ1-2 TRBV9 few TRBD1 TGTGCCAGCAGCACCGGACAGGGGGCTGGCTATGGCTACACCTTC CASSTGQGAGYGYTF
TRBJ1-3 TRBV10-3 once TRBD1 TGTGCCATCAGTGGGACAGGGAGCTCTGGAAACACCATATATTTT CAISGTGSSGNTIYF
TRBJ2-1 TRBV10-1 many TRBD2 TGCGCCAGCAGTGGACTAGCGGGAGGCAACAATGAGCAGTTCTTC CASSGLAGGNNEQFF
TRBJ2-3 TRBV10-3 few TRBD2 TGTGCCATCAGGACTAGCGGGGACTCCACAGATACGCAGTATTTT CAIRTSGDSTDTQYF
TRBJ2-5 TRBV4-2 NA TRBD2 TGTGCCAGCAGCCAAGATTTCGGGACTAGCGGGAGGGGAGAGACCCAGTACTTC CASSQDFGTSGRGETQYF
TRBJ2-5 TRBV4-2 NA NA TGTGCCAGCAGCCCCTCCCGGTGGCTAGTCGAGACCCAGTACTTC CASSPSRWLVETQYF
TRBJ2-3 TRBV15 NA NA TGTGCCACCAGCAGAGGCGAGGACACAGATACGCAGTATTTT CATSRGEDTDTQYF
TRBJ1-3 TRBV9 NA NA TGTGCCAGCAGCGTGGACACTGACTCGTCTGGAAACACCATATATTTT CASSVDTDSSGNTIYF
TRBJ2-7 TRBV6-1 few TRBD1 TGTGCCAGCAGAGCAAGGACAGGGGAGTCCTACGAGCAGTACTTC CASRARTGESYEQYF
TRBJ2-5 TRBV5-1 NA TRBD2 TGCGCCAGCAGCTTACGCGGGAGAAGAGATCAGGAGACCCAGTACTTC CASSLRGRRDQETQYF
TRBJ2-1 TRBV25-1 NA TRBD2 TGTGCCAGCAGTGAACGGAGACTAGCAGGGACCGATGAGCAGTTCTTC CASSERRLAGTDEQFF
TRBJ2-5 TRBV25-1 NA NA TGTGCCAGTAGTAGGGGTGGGCTAGTGAAGGAGACCCAGTACTTC CASSRGGLVKETQYF
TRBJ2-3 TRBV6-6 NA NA TGTGCCAGCACCGAGGGACTTCGCACAGATACGCAGTATTTT CASTEGLRTDTQYF
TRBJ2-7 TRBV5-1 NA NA TGCGCCAGCAGCCCGGACTGGTCCTACGAGCAGTACTTC CASSPDWSYEQYF